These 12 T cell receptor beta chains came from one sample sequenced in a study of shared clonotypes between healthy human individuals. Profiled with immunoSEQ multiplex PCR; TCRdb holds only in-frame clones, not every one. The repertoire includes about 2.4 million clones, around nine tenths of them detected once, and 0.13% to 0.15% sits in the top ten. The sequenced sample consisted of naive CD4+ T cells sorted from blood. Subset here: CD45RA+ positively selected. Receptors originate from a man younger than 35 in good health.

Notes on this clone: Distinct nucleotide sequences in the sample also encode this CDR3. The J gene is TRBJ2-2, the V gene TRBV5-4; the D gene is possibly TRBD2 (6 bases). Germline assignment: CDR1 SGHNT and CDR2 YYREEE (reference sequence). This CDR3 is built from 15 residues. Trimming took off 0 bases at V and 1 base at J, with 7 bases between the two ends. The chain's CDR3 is CASSLGGENTGELFF. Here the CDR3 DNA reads TGTGCCAGCAGCTTGGGCGGGGAGAACACCGGGGAGCTGTTTTTT.

The CDR3 protein is CASSLDSYGYTF. DNA for the CDR3: TGTGCCAGCAGTTTAGACAGCTATGGCTACACCTTC. The chain links TRBV6-6 to TRBJ1-2; maybe TRBD1 (5 bases). Per germline, CDR1 MNHNY and CDR2 SVGAGI (reference sequence). Trimming shortened V by 4 bases and J by 4 bases, and 7 bases separated the two germline ends. This CDR3 spans 12 amino acids.

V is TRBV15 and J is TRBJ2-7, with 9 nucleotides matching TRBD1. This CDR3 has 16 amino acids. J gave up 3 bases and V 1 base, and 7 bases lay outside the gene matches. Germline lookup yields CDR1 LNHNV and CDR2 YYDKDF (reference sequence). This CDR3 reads CATSRVPGQGSYEQYF. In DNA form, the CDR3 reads TGTGCCACCAGCAGAGTCCCGGGACAGGGAAGCTACGAGCAGTACTTC.

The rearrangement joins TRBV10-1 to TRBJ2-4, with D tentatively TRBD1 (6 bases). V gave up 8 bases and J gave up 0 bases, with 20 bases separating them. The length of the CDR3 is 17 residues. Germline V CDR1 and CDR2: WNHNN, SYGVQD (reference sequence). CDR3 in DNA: TGCGCCAGCCCCCCGACGCAGGGGCCGGAAGCCAAAAACATTCAGTACTTC. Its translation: CASPPTQGPEAKNIQYF.

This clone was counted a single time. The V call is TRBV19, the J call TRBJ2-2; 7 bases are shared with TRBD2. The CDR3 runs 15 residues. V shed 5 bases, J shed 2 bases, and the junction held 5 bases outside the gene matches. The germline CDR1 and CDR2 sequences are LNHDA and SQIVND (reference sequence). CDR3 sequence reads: CASSWRGFNTGELFF. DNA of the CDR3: TGTGCCAGTAGTTGGCGGGGGTTTAACACCGGGGAGCTGTTTTTT. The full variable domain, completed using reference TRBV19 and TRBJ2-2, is DGGITQSPKYLFRKEGQNVTLSCEQNLNHDAMYWYRQDPGQGLRLIYYSQIVNDFQKGDIAEGYSVSREKKESFPLTVTSAQKNPTAFYLCASSWRGFNTGELFFGEGSRLTVL.

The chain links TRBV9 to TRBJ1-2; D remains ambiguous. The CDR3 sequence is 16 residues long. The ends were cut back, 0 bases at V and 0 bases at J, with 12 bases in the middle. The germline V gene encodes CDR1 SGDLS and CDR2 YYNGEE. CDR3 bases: TGTGCCAGCAGCGTAGCTTTGGCAGGAGCTAACTATGGCTACACCTTC. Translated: CASSVALAGANYGYTF.

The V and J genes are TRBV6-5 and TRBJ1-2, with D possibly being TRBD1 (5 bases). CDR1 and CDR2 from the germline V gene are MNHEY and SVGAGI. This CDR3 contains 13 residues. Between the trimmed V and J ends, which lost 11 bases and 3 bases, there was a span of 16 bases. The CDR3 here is CAALGTGDYGYTF. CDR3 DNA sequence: TGTGCCGCCCTGGGGACGGGGGACTATGGCTACACCTTC.

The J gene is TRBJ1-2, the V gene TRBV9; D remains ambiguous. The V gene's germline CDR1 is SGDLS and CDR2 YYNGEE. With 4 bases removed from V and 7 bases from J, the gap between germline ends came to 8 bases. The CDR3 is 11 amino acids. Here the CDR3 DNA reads TGTGCCAGCAGCCACAGCGGTGGCTACACCTTC. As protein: CASSHSGGYTF. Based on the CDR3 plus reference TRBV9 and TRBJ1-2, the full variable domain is DSGVTQTPKHLITATGQRVTLRCSPRSGDLSVYWYQQSLDQGLQFLIQYYNGEERAKGNILERFSAQQFPDLHSELNLSSLELGDSALYFCASSHSGGYTFGSGTRLTVV.

The DNA of the CDR3 is TGTGCCAGTAGTATTCTTTCAGGGGCCCATTACAATGAGCAGTTCTTC. Translating it yields CASSILSGAHYNEQFF. The chain links TRBV19 to TRBJ2-1, with a possible D match to TRBD1 (6 bases). Per the germline V gene, CDR1 is LNHDA and CDR2 is SQIVND (reference sequence). CDR3 length: 16 residues. V shed 3 bases and J shed 4 bases, with 16 bases lying between them.

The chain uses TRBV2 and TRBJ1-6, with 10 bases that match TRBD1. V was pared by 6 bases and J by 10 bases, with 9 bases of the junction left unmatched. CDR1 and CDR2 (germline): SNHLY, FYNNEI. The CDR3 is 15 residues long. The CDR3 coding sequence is TGTGCCAGCAGAGGGACAGGGGTGTCGGAATCACCCCTCCACTTT. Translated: CASRGTGVSESPLHF. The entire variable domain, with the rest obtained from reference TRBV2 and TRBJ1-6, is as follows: EPEVTQTPSHQVTQMGQEVILRCVPISNHLYFYWYRQILGQKVEFLVSFYNNEISEKSEIFDDQFSVERPDGSNFTLKIRSTKLEDSAMYFCASRGTGVSESPLHFGNGTRLTVT.

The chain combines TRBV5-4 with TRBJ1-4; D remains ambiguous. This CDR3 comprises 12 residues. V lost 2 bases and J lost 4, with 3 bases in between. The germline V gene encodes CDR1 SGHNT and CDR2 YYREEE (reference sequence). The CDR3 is CASSLYNEKLFF. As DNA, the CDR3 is TGTGCCAGCAGCTTATATAATGAAAAACTGTTTTTT. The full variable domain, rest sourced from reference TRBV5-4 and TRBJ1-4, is ETGVTQSPTHLIKTRGQQVTLRCSSQSGHNTVSWYQQALGQGPQFIFQYYREEENGRGNFPPRFSGLQFPNYSSELNVNALELDDSALYLCASSLYNEKLFFGSGTQLSVL.

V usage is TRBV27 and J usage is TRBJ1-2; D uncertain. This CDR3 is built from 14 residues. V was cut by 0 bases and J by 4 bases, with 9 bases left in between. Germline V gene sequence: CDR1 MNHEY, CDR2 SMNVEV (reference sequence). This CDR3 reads CASSLSRTTYGYTF. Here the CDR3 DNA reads TGTGCCAGCAGTTTATCCCGGACTACCTATGGCTACACCTTC.